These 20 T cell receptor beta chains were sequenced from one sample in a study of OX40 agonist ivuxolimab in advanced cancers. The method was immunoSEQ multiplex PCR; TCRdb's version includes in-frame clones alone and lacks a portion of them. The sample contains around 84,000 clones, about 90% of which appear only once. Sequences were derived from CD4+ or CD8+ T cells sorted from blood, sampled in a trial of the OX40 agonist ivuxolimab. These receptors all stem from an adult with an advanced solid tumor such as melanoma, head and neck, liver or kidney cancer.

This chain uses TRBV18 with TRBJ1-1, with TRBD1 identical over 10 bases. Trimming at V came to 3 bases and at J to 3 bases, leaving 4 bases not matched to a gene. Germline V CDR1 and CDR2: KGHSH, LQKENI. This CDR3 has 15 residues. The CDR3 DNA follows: TGTGCCAGCTCACCGACCGGGACAGGGGACACTGAAGCTTTCTTT. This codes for CASSPTGTGDTEAFF.

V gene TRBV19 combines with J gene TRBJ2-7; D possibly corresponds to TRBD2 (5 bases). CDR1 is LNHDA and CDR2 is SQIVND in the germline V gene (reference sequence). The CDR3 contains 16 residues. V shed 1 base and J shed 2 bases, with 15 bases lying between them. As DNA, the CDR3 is TGTGCCAGTAGTATAGGCGGGCCGACCTTACCCTACGAGCAGTACTTC. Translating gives CASSIGGPTLPYEQYF.

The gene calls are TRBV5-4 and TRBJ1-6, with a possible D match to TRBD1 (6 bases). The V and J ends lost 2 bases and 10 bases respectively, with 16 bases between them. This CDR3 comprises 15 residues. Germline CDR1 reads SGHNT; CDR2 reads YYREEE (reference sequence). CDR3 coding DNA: TGTGCCAGCAGCTTTAGTCCGGGGGCAGGATCACCCCTCCACTTT. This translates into CASSFSPGAGSPLHF.

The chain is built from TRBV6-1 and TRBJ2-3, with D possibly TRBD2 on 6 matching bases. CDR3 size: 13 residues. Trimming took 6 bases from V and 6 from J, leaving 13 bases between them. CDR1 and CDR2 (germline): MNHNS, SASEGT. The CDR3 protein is CASREPGADTQYF. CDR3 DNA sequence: TGTGCCAGCAGGGAACCGGGAGCCGATACGCAGTATTTT.

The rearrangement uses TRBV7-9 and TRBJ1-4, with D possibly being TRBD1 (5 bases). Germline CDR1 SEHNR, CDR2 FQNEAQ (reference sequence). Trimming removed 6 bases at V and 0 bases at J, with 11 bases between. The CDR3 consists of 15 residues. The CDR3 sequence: CASRIGHSTNEKLFF. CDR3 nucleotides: TGTGCCAGCAGGATCGGACACTCAACTAATGAAAAACTGTTTTTT.

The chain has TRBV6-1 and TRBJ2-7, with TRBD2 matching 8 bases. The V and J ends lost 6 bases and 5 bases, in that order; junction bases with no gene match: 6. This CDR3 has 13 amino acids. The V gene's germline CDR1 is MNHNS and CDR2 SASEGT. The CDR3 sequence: CASRDSGSHEQYF. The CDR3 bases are TGTGCCAGCAGGGACAGCGGGAGCCACGAGCAGTACTTC.

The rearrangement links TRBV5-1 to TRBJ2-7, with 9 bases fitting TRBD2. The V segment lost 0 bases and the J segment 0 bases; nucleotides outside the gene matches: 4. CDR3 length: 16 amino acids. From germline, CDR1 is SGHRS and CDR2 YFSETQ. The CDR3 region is CASSLGSGRASYEQYF. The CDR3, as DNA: TGCGCCAGCAGCTTGGGTAGCGGGAGAGCCTCCTACGAGCAGTACTTC.

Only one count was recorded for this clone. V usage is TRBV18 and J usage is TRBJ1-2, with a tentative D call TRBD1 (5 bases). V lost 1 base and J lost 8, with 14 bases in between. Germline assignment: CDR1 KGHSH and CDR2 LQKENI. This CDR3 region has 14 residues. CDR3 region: CASSPQARERGYTF. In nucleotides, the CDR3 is TGTGCCAGCTCACCACAAGCCAGGGAAAGGGGCTACACCTTC.

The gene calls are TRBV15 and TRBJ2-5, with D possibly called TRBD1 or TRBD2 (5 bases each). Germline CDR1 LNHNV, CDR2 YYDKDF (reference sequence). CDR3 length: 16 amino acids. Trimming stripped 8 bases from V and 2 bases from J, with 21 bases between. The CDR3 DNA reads TGTGCCACCTCCCCCCGAGGGACGGTAAATCAAGAGACCCAGTACTTC. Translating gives CATSPRGTVNQETQYF. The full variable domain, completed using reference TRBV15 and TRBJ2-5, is DAMVIQNPRYQVTQFGKPVTLSCSQTLNHNVMYWYQQKSSQAPKLLFHYYDKDFNNEADTPDNFQSRRPNTSFCFLDIRSPGLGDTAMYLCATSPRGTVNQETQYFGPGTRLLVL.

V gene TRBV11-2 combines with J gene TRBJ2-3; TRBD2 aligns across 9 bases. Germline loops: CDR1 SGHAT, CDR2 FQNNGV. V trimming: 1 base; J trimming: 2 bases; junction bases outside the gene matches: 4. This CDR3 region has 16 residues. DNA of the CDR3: TGTGCCAGCAGCTTAGGGGCTAGCGGGATCACAGATACGCAGTATTTT. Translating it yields CASSLGASGITDTQYF.

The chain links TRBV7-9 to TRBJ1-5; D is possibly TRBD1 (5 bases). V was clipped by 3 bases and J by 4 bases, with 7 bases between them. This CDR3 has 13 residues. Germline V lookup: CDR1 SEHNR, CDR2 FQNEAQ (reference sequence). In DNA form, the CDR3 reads TGTGCCAGCAGCTTTGACAGTAATCAGCCCCAGCATTTT. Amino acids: CASSFDSNQPQHF.

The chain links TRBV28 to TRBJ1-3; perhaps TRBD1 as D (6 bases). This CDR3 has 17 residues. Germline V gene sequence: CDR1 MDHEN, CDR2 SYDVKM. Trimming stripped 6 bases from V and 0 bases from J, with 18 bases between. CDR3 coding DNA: TGTGCCAGCAGCCTTGCGGGGGGCCCCTCCTCTGGAAACACCATATATTTT. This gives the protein CASSLAGGPSSGNTIYF.

The CDR3 bases are TGTGCCAGCAGCGTAGGGCCTAGCGGGGGCAATGAGCAGTTCTTC. This gives the protein CASSVGPSGGNEQFF. This chain uses TRBV9 with TRBJ2-1, with 10 nucleotides matching TRBD2. V trimming: 0 bases; J trimming: 6 bases; junction bases outside the gene matches: 3. The CDR3 sequence is 15 residues long. Germline CDR1 and CDR2: SGDLS and YYNGEE.

The CDR3 sequence: CSVEGSTDTQYF. Written as DNA, the CDR3 is TGCAGCGTTGAAGGCAGCACAGATACGCAGTATTTT. V and J are TRBV29-1 and TRBJ2-3; D is ambiguous. Germline V gene data show CDR1 as SQVTM and CDR2 as ANQGSEA. V lost 1 base and J 0 bases, leaving 2 bases between the germline ends. The CDR3 is made up of 12 amino acids.

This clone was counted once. The CDR3 sequence is CASSLDPGTGGEKLFF. The CDR3, as DNA: TGTGCCAGCTCACTCGACCCCGGGACAGGGGGAGAAAAACTGTTTTTT. The J gene is TRBJ1-4, the V gene TRBV18, with 11 bases fitting TRBD1. CDR1 and CDR2 from the germline V gene are KGHSH and LQKENI. V was clipped by 4 bases and J by 8 bases; unmatched bases: 9. CDR3 length: 16 amino acids.

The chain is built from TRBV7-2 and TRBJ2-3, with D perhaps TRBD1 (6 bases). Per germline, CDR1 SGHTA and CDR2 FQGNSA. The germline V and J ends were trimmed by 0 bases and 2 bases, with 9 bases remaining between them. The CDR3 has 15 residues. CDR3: CASSLARTVTDTQYF. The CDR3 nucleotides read TGTGCCAGCAGCTTAGCTCGGACAGTCACAGATACGCAGTATTTT.

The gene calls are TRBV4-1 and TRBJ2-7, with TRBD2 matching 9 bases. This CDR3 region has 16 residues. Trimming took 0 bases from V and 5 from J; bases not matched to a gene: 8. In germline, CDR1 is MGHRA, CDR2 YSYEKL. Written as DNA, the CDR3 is TGCGCCAGCAGCCAAGAGGTGATAGCGGGAGTCCACGAGCAGTACTTC. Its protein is CASSQEVIAGVHEQYF.

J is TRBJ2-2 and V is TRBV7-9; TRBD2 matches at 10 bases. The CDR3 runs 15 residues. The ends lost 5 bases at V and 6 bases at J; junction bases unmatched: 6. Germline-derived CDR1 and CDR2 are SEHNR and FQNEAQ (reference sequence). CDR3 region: CASSLGLAGAGELFF. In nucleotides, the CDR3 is TGTGCCAGCAGCCTGGGGCTAGCGGGAGCCGGGGAGCTGTTTTTT.

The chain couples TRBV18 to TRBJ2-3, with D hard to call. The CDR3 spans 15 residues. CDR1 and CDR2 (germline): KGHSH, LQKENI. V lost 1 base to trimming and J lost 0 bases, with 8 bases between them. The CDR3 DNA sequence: TGTGCCAGCTCACCACGTAGGCTCAGCACAGATACGCAGTATTTT. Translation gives CASSPRRLSTDTQYF. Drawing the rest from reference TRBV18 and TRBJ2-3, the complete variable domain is NAGVMQNPRHLVRRRGQEARLRCSPMKGHSHVYWYRQLPEEGLKFMVYLQKENIIDESGMPKERFSAEFPKEGPSILRIQQVVRGDSAAYFCASSPRRLSTDTQYFGPGTRLTVL.

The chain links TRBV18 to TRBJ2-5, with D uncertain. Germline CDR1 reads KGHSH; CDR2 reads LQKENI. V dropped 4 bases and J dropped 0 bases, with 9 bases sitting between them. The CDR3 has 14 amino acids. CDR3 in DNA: TGTGCCAGCTCACTACGGACGGACCAAGAGACCCAGTACTTC. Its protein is CASSLRTDQETQYF.